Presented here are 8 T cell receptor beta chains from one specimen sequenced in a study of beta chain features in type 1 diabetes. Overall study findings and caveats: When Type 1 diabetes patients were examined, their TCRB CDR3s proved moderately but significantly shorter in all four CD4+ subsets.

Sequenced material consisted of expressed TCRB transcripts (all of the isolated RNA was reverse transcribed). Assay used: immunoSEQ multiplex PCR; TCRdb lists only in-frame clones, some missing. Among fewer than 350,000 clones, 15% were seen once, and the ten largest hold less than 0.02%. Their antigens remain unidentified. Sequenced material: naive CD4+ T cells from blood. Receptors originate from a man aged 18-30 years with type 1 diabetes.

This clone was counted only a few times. CDR3 DNA sequence: TGCAGTGCTAGCGGAAGTAGGGGAGGGTACTTC. It yields the protein CSASGSRGGYF. The rearrangement uses TRBV20-1 and TRBJ2-7; a weak D match, TRBD2 (6 bases). V was trimmed by 3 bases and J by 12 bases, leaving 15 bases between them. Germline V lookup: CDR1 DFQATT, CDR2 SNEGSKA (reference sequence). The CDR3 length is 11 residues.

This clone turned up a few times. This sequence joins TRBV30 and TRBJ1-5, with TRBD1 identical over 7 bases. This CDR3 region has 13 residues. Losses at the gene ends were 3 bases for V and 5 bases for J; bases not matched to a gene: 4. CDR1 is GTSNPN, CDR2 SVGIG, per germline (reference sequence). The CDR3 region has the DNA TGTGCCTGGAGGGCCAGGGGGGATCAGCCCCAGCATTTT. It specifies CAWRARGDQPQHF.

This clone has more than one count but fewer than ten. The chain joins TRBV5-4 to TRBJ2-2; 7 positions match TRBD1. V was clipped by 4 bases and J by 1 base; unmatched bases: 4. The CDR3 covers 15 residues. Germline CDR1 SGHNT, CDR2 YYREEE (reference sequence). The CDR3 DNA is TGTGCCAGCAGCGCCGGGACAGTGAACACCGGGGAGCTGTTTTTT. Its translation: CASSAGTVNTGELFF.

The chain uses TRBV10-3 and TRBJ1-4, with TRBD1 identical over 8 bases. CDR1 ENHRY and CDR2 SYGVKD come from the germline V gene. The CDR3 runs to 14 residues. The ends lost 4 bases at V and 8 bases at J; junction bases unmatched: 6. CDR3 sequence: CAISGQGFEEKLFF. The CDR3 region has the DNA TGTGCCATCAGTGGACAGGGGTTTGAGGAAAAACTGTTTTTT.

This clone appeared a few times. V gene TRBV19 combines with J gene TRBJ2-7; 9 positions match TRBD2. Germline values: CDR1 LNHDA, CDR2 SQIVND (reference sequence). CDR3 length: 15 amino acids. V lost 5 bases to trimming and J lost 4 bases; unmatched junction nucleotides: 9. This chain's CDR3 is CASSSRSSGSYEQYF. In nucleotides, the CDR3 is TGTGCCAGTAGTTCGAGGAGTAGCGGGAGTTACGAGCAGTACTTC.

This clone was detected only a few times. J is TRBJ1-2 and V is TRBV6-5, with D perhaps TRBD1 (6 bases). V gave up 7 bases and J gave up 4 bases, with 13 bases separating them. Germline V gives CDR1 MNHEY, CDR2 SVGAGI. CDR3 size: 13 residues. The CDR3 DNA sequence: TGTGCCAGCACCGGGGGGCAGACCTATGGCTACACCTTC. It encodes CASTGGQTYGYTF.

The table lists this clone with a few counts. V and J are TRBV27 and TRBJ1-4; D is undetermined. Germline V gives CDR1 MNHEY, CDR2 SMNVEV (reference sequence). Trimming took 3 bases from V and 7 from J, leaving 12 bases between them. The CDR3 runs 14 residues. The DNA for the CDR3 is TGTGCCAGCAGTTTGACTCGGGATAGTGAAAAACTGTTTTTT. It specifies CASSLTRDSEKLFF.

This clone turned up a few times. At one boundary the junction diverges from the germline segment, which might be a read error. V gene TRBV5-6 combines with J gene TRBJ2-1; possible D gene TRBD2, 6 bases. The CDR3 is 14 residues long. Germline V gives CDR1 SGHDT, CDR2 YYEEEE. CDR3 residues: CAHGGGGSYNEQFF. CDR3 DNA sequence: TGCGCCCACGGGGGAGGAGGCTCCTACAATGAGCAGTTCTTC.